One sample yielded the 17 T cell receptor beta chains listed below, sequenced in a study of neurological immune-mediated disorders. MiXCR was run by TCRdb on the 5' RACE reads, yielding one entry per CDR3 protein. Here the sample spans about 95,000 distinct CDR3 sequences, 3% to 4% being singletons. The specimen was PBMCs. These TCRs come from a woman under 30 with multiple sclerosis.

This clonotype was seen a few times. Just one base apart from a much larger clone, this may be a read error. The chain combines TRBV20-1 with TRBJ2-2; the D call may be TRBD1 or TRBD2 (5 bases each). The CDR3 spans 13 residues. Germline V CDR1 and CDR2: DFQATT, SNEGSKA (reference sequence). Trimming shortened V by 4 bases and J by 5 bases, and 11 bases separated the two germline ends. Here the CDR3 reads CSAIGTATGELFF. The CDR3 DNA reads as TGCAGTGCTATTGGGACGGCGACCGGGGAGCTGTTTTTT.

This clonotype was seen ten or more times. The chain carries TRBV7-9 and TRBJ2-4, with TRBD1 as a possible D gene (6 bases). Germline lookup yields CDR1 SEHNR and CDR2 FQNEAQ (reference sequence). This CDR3 spans 14 amino acids. V dropped 4 bases and J dropped 5 bases, with 12 bases sitting between them. The CDR3 reads CASSYTGSENIQYF. Here the CDR3 DNA reads TGTGCCAGCAGCTACACAGGGTCCGAAAACATTCAGTACTTC. Filled out from reference TRBV7-9 and TRBJ2-4, the complete variable domain reads DTGVSQNPRHKITKRGQNVTFRCDPISEHNRLYWYRQTLGQGPEFLTYFQNEAQLEKSRLLSDRFSAERPKGSFSTLEIQRTEQGDSAMYLCASSYTGSENIQYFGAGTRLSVL.

This clonotype was seen many times. The DNA of the CDR3 is TGCAGTGCTAGAGATCGGTTTAGAGCGGGAGGGACGAACACCGGGGAGCTGTTTTTT. This translates into CSARDRFRAGGTNTGELFF. This chain joins TRBV20-1 and TRBJ2-2, with 10 bases lining up with TRBD2. J lost 0 bases, V lost 0 bases, and 10 bases had no gene match. This CDR3 comprises 19 residues. CDR1 is DFQATT, CDR2 SNEGSKA, per germline (reference sequence).

This clonotype was counted at least ten times. This chain joins TRBV7-3 and TRBJ2-7, with a weak D call TRBD2 (5 bases). V lost 0 bases and J 6 bases, leaving 9 bases between the germline ends. The germline gives CDR1 SGHTA, CDR2 FQGTGA. This CDR3 has 13 amino acids. The CDR3 region is CASSLTSRGEQYF. The DNA of the CDR3 is TGTGCCAGCAGCTTAACTTCTCGGGGCGAGCAGTACTTC.

This clonotype was observed at least ten times. This sequence joins TRBV5-5 and TRBJ2-1, with 15 bases fitting TRBD2. Trimming removed 3 bases from V and 6 bases from J; junction bases left unmatched: 4. Germline CDR1 SGHKS, CDR2 YYEKEE (reference sequence). The CDR3 sequence is 16 residues long. The CDR3 nucleotides are TGTGCCAGCAGCTCCGGGACTAGCGGGGGGCGCAATGAGCAGTTCTTC. Residues: CASSSGTSGGRNEQFF.

The table lists this clonotype with many counts. The chain is built from TRBV5-1 and TRBJ1-2; D is uncertain. The CDR3 sequence is 14 residues long. Trimming removed 0 bases from V and 2 bases from J, with 8 bases in between. The V gene's germline CDR1 is SGHRS and CDR2 YFSETQ. DNA of the CDR3: TGCGCCAGCAGCTTGGAAAGGCGGAACTATGGCTACACCTTC. Translating it yields CASSLERRNYGYTF.

This clonotype was seen a few times. The rearrangement joins TRBV20-1 to TRBJ1-5; no reliable D call. The CDR3 contains 12 residues. Trimming shortened V by 4 bases and J by 4 bases, and 8 bases separated the two germline ends. The germline V gene has CDR1 DFQATT and CDR2 SNEGSKA (reference sequence). CDR3 nucleotides: TGCAGTGCTAAGGACGGGAATCAGCCCCAGCATTTT. It yields the protein CSAKDGNQPQHF.

This clonotype was seen ten or more times. The V and J genes are TRBV28 and TRBJ1-5; 8 bases are a match to TRBD1. This CDR3 spans 15 amino acids. The junction had 9 bases not matched to a gene; V was cut back by 5 bases and J by 6 bases. CDR1 MDHEN and CDR2 SYDVKM come from the germline V gene. The CDR3 protein is CASSTRQGHTQPQHF. The CDR3 DNA is TGTGCCAGCAGTACCCGACAGGGGCACACTCAGCCCCAGCATTTT.

This clonotype has ten or more counts. The V call is TRBV6-2 or TRBV6-3, the J call TRBJ1-1, with 10 bases identical to TRBD1. The CDR3 is 17 amino acids. Germline V gene data show CDR1 as MNHEY and CDR2 as SVGEGT. V was clipped by 5 bases and J by 2 bases; unmatched bases: 11. CDR3 amino acids: CASSRRTGGVFNTEAFF. CDR3 sequence (DNA): TGTGCCAGCAGTCGTCGGACAGGGGGTGTTTTTAACACTGAAGCTTTCTTT.

This clonotype was seen repeatedly, ten times or more. This chain uses TRBV7-2 with TRBJ2-1; either TRBD1 or TRBD2 may fit D (5 bases each). Germline CDR1 reads SGHTA; CDR2 reads FQGNSA. Trimming cost V 8 bases and J 0 bases, with 17 bases left between them. The CDR3 length is 16 residues. The CDR3 region has the DNA TGTGCCAGCTCTCGGGGCTACCAGAGCTCCTACAATGAGCAGTTCTTC. Protein sequence: CASSRGYQSSYNEQFF.

This clonotype has at least ten counts. The chain couples TRBV5-1 to TRBJ1-4; no clear D gene. V shed 1 base and J shed 8 bases, with 12 bases lying between them. Per germline, CDR1 SGHRS and CDR2 YFSETQ. The CDR3 consists of 14 residues. DNA for the CDR3: TGCGCCAGCAGCTTGACTCCTGCGGGGGAAAAACTGTTTTTT. Protein: CASSLTPAGEKLFF.

This clonotype showed up many times. J is TRBJ2-5 and V is TRBV10-3, with 10 bases fitting TRBD1. Losses at the gene ends were 2 bases for V and 5 bases for J; bases not matched to a gene: 5. The CDR3 is 15 residues long. CDR1 and CDR2 (germline): ENHRY, SYGVKD. CDR3: CAISERDRGAETQYF. The CDR3 DNA follows: TGTGCCATCAGTGAGAGGGACAGGGGTGCGGAGACCCAGTACTTC.

This chain connects TRBV20-1 to TRBJ2-2; 8 bases are shared with TRBD1. Unmatched junction bases numbered 7, after V lost 0 bases and J lost 1 base. The CDR3 sequence is 17 residues long. CDR1 and CDR2 (germline): DFQATT, SNEGSKA (reference sequence). In DNA, the CDR3 is TGCAGTGCTAGAGAGGTGGACAGGGCTCAGAACACCGGGGAGCTGTTTTTT. Amino acids: CSAREVDRAQNTGELFF.

This clonotype was observed many times. The rearrangement uses TRBV20-1 and TRBJ2-2, with D tentatively TRBD1 (5 bases). Germline loops: CDR1 DFQATT, CDR2 SNEGSKA (reference sequence). The germline V and J ends were trimmed by 0 bases and 6 bases, with 8 bases remaining between them. CDR3 size: 13 residues. The CDR3 sequence: CSAREPGPGELFF. The CDR3 DNA sequence: TGCAGTGCTAGAGAGCCAGGGCCCGGGGAGCTGTTTTTT.

There are many counts of this clonotype. The chain joins TRBV7-2 to TRBJ2-7, with 8 bases fitting TRBD2. The V segment lost 3 bases and the J segment 3 bases; nucleotides outside the gene matches: 4. The CDR3 extends over 14 amino acids. Germline values: CDR1 SGHTA, CDR2 FQGNSA. The CDR3 DNA reads as TGTGCCAGCAGCTTTACGAGCGGGGGCTACGAGCAGTACTTC. This sequence encodes CASSFTSGGYEQYF.

This clonotype appeared many times. The chain carries TRBV5-6 and TRBJ2-1, with TRBD2 matching over 10 bases. The V gene end was trimmed by 3 bases and the J gene end by 7 bases; junction bases not matched to a gene: 4. The germline V gene has CDR1 SGHDT and CDR2 YYEEEE. There are 14 residues in the CDR3. CDR3 loop: CASSSGLALNEQFF. The CDR3 DNA reads as TGTGCCAGCAGCTCGGGACTAGCGTTGAATGAGCAGTTCTTC.

This clonotype was observed at least ten times. V and J are TRBV6-6 and TRBJ1-1; 11 bases line up with TRBD1. The CDR3 sequence is 15 residues long. The ends lost 2 bases at V and 3 bases at J; junction bases unmatched: 2. Germline V CDR1 and CDR2: MNHNY, SVGAGI (reference sequence). The CDR3 spells CASSYAGQGDTEAFF. The CDR3 DNA is TGTGCCAGCAGTTACGCGGGACAGGGGGACACTGAAGCTTTCTTT.